These T cell receptor beta chains were read from a single sample in a study of regulatory T cells in long-lasting Graves disease. TCRdb independently ran MiXCR on the multiplex PCR reads; one entry per CDR3 protein. The sample includes about 470,000 distinct CDR3 sequences, just under 15% of them seen just once. The data were also submitted as part of a second study, on T cells in Graves' hyperthyroidism and ophthalmopathy.

Sequenced material: peripheral blood mononuclear cells (PBMCs), taken at new diagnosis, from a patient treated with antithyroid drugs. These receptors came from a woman in her 30s with Graves disease. Each CDR3 is given with its conserved first and last residue. The order of the fields is V gene, CDR3 protein.

TRBV24-1,CTTSDLQGGHTF
TRBV11-2,CASKQGGSYNSPLHF
TRBV3-1,CASSHGGRAVGELFF
TRBV5-1,CASSEAAARNTEAFF
TRBV10-3,CAIRPGVAGGTDTQYF
TRBV28,CASSFNKAGGYTF
TRBV27,CASSSGSDTDTQYF
TRBV12-3/TRBV12-4,CASSLTGFSGNTIYF
TRBV18,CASSPTSVTGELFF
TRBV9,CASSVALAAQHNEQFF
TRBV27,CASSRGGGTNEKLFF
TRBV29-1,CSVEEGSNTEAFF
TRBV7-2,CASTSQGTSGANEQFF
TRBV18,CASSPGRVSEAFF
TRBV29-1,CSVRDRGTEAFF
TRBV6-5,CASSYSGATNEKLFF
TRBV4-1,CASSDGTSGNNEQFF
TRBV13,CASSLSGGYSNQPQHF
TRBV20-1,CSASPRVTSGVGGEQYF
TRBV6-2/TRBV6-3,CASRLIGSPNTGELFF
TRBV7-9,CASSLLAGGSTDTQYF
TRBV29-1,CSVQDRQRGYTF
TRBV27,CASSLSMTPLQSYNEQFF
TRBV15,CATSRERPLSEQFF
TRBV28,CASSELYSGNTIYF
TRBV20-1,CSARGGSAFSNEQFF
TRBV6-1,CASRDSQNEQFF
TRBV27,CASGLEMTSLGIEQYF
TRBV12-3/TRBV12-4,CASSLSGRALDTQYF
TRBV3-1,CASSQGVATDTQYF
TRBV13,CASSLGLAGPNEQFF
TRBV3-1,CASSPLAARTGELFF
TRBV9,CASSVVPAGGADGYTF
TRBV2,CASSEEGPRVRLEGFF
TRBV6-1,CASSPLAGGPNYEQYF
TRBV6-2/TRBV6-3,CASNRENTEAFF
TRBV20-1,CSGTRGTFGEQYF
TRBV15,CATSRGAGRGTEAFF
TRBV19,CASRRQGEQPQHF
TRBV2,CASSEARVGEQYF
TRBV28,CASSRDRENSPLHF